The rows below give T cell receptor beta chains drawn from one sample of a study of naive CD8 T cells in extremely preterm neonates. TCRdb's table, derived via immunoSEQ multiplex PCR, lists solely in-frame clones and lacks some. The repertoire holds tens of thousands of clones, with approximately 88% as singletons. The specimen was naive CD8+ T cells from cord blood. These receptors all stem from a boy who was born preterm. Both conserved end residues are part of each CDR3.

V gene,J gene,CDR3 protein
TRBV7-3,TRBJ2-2,CASSLGTGNTGELFF
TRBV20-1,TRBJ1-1,CSASQGAFF
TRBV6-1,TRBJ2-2,CASSDAGELFF
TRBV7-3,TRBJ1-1,CASSLSRGPNTEAFF
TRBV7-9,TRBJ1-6,CASSLVTLNSPLHF
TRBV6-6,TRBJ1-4,CASSYSTTYEKLFF
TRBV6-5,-,CASSYSGGGATEQYF
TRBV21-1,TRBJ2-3,CASRDNTDTQYF
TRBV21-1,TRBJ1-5,CASSLRVHWHHQPQHF
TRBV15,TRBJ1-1,CATSRRQGTEAFF
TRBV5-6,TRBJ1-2,CASSLGQGDGYTF
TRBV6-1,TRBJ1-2,CASSTGNYGYTF
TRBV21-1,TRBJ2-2,CASSRLAGAHTGELFF
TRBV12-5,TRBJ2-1,CASGLTSFNEQFF
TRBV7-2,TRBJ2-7,CASSLAGGSYEQYF
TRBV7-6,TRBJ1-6,CASSLRSYNSPLHF
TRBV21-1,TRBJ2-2,CASSKKGAGELFF
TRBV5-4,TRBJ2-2,CASSLPGVNTGELFF
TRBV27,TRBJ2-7,CASSSGGYEQYF
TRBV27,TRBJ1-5,CASSFRDSNQPQHF
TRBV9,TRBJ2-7,CASSDNYEQYF
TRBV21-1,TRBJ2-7,CASSKHSYEQYF
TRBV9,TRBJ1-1,CASTPPTGDTEAFF
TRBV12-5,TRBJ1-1,CASGLGGTEAFF
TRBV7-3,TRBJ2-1,CASSLLAGYNEQFF
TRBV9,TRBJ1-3,CASSDTGGSGNTIYF
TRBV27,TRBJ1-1,CASAGLNTEAFF
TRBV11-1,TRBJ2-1,CASSLGDSYYNEQFF
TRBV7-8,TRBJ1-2,CASSTGPTGANYGYTF
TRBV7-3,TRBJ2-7,CASSLAPGTGYHEQYF
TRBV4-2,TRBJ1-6,CASSQDAGGYSPLHF
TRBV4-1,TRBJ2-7,CASSQGTTYEQYF
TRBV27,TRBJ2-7,CASSARDRGPYEQYF
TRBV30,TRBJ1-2,CAWSVDNYGYTF
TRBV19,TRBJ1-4,CASSIPGGEKLFF
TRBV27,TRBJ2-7,CASSLGGYEQYF
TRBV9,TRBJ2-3,CASSVGAARPDTQYF
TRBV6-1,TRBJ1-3,CASSEGNTIYF
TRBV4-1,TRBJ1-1,CASSDKNTEAFF
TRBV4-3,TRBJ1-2,CASSQDRNSHYGYTF
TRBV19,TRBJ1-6,CASSMGQNSPLHF
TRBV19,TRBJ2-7,CASSIGTSYEQYF
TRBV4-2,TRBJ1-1,CASSQGQGTEAFF
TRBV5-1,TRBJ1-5,CASSTGTGNQPQHF